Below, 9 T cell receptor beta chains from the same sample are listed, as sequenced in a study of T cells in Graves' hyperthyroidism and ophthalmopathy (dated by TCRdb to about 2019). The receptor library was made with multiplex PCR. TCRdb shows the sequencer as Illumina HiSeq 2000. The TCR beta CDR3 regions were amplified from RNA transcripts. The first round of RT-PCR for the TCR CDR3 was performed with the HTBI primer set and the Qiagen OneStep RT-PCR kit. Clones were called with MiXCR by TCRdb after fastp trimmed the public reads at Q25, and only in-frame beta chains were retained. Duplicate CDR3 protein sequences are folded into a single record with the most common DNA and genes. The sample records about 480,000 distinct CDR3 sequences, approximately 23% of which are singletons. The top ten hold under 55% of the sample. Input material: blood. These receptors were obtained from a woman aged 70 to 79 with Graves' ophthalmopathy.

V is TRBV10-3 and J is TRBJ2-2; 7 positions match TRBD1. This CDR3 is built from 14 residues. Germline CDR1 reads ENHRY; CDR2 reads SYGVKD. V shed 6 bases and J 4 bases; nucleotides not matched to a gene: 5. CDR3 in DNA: TGTGCCATCAGGGGTACAGGGGCCACCGGGGAGCTGTTTTTT. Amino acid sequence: CAIRGTGATGELFF.

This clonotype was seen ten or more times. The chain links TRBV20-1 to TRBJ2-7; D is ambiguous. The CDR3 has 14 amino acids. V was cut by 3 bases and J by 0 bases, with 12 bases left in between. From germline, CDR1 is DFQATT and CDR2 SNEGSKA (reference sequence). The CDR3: CSASQRQGSYEQYF. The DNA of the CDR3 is TGCAGTGCTAGCCAGCGTCAAGGCTCCTACGAGCAGTACTTC.

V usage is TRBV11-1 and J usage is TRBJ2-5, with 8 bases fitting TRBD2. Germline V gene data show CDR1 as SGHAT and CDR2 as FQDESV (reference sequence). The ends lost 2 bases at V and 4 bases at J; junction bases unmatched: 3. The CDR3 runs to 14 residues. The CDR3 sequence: CASSLNLAGETQYF. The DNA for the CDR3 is TGTGCCAGCAGCTTAAACCTAGCGGGAGAGACCCAGTACTTC.

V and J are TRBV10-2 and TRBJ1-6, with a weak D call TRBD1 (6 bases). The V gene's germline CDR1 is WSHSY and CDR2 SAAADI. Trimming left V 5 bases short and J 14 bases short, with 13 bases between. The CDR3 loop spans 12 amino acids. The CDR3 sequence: CASSRGDEALHF. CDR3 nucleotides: TGCGCCAGCAGTAGGGGGGACGAGGCCCTCCACTTT.

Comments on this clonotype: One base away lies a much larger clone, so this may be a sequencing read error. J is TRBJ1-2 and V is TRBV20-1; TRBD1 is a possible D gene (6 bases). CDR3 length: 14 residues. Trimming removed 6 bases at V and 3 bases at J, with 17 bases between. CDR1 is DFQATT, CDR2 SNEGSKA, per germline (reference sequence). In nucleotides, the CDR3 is TGCAGTGCAAGTGAGGGACAAGAGGACTATGGCTACACCTTC. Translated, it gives CSASEGQEDYGYTF.

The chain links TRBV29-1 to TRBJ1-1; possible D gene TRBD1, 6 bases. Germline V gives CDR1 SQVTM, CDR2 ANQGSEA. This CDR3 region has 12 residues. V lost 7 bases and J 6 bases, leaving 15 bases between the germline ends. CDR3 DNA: TGCAGCGCCACGGTGGGGGGCCCTGAAGCTTTCTTT. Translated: CSATVGGPEAFF.

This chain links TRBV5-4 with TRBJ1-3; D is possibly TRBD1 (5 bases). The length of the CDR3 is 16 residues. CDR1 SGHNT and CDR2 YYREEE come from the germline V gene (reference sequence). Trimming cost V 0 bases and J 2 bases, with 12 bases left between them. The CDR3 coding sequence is TGTGCCAGCAGCTTGGCCGAAGGGGCTGCTGGAAACACCATATATTTT. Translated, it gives CASSLAEGAAGNTIYF.

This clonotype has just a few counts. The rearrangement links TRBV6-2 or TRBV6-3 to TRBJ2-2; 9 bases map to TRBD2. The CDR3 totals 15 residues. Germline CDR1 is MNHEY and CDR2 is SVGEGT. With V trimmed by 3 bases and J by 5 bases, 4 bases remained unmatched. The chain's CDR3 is CASSYAGGWTGELFF. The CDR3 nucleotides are TGTGCCAGCAGTTATGCGGGAGGGTGGACCGGGGAGCTGTTTTTT.

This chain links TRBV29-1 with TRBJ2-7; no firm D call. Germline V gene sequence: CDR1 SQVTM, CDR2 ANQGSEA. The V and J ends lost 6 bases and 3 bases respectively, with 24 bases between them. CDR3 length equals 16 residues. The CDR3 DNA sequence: TGCAGCGTCCCTGCCTTATACCCGGACGGCCGCTACGAGCAGTACTTC. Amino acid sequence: CSVPALYPDGRYEQYF.